This record concerns one T cell receptor beta chain sequence. These data come from a study of blood T cell repertoires in COVID-19. Overall study context: Sites in the United States, Italy and Spain provided acute and convalescent COVID-19 samples. Sample material is recorded as cDNA or gDNA derived from T cells, B-cell-depleted T cells, or PBMCs.

Germline V gene data show CDR1 as SGHNT and CDR2 as YYREEE (reference sequence). The CDR3 covers 14 residues. The V segment lost 4 bases and the J segment 4 bases; nucleotides outside the gene matches: 3. As originally analysed: Nucleated cell counts were estimated from reference gene primer amplification. TCRdb's table, derived via immunoSEQ multiplex PCR, lists solely in-frame clones and lacks some. That table is the source of V, J and clone size, and D and trimming were worked out from the DNA. This table has some 150,000 clones, over 70% appearing once. The clonotype comes from a human donor in a cohort sampled during active COVID-19. This rearrangement joins TRBV5-4 to TRBJ1-3, with 9 bases lining up with TRBD1. Sequences were obtained from peripheral blood. The CDR3 spells CASSRTGEGNTIYF. The CDR3 DNA reads as TGTGCCAGCAGCCGGACAGGGGAAGGAAACACCATATATTTT.